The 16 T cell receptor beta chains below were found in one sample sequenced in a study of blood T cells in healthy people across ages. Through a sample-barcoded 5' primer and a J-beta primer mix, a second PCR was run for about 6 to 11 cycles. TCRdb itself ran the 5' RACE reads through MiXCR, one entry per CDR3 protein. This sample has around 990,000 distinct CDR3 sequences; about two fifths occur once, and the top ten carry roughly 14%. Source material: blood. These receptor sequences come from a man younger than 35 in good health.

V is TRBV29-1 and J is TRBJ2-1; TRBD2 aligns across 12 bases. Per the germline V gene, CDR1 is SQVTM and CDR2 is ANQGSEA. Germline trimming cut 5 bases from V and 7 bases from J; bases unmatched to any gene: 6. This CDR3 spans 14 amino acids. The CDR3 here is CSVSILAGGNEQFF. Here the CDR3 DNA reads TGCAGCGTTTCTATTCTAGCGGGGGGGAATGAGCAGTTCTTC.

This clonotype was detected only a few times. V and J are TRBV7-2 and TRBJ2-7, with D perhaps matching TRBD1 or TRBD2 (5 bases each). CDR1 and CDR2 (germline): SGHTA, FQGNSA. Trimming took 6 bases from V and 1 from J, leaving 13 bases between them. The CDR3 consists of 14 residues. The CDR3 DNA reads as TGTGCCAGCAGTCACCGGGACGGTTCCTACGAGCAGTACTTC. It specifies CASSHRDGSYEQYF.

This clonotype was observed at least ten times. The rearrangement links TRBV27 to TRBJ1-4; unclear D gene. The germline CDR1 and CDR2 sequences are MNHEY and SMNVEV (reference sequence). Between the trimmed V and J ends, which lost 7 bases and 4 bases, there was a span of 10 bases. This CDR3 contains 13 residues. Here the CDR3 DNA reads TGTGCCAGCAAGGGTGGAAATAATGAAAAACTGTTTTTT. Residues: CASKGGNNEKLFF.

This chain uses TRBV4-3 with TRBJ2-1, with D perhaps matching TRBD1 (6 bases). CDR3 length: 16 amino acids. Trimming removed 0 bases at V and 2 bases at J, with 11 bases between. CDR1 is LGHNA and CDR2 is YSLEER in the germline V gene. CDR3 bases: TGCGCCAGCAGCCAAGATACAGGGTACCCCTACAATGAGCAGTTCTTC. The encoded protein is CASSQDTGYPYNEQFF.

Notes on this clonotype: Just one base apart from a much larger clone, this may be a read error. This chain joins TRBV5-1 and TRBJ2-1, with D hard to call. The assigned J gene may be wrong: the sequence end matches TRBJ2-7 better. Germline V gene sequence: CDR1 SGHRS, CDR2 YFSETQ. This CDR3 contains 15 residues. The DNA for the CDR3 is TGCGCCAGCAGCTTGGGGGAACCCTCCTACAATGAGCAGTACTTC. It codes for CASSLGEPSYNEQYF.

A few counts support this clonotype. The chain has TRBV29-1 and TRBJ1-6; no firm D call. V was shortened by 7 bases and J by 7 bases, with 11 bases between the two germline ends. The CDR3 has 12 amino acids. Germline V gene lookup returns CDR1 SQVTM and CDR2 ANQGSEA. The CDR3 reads CSAANQNSPLHF. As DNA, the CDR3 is TGCAGCGCCGCCAACCAGAATTCACCCCTCCACTTT.

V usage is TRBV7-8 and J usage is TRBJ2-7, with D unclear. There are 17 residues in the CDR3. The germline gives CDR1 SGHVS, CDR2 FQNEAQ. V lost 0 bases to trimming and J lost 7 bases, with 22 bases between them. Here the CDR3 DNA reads TGTGCCAGCAGCTTAGCGCGCAGAGTCCTTTCCTACAATGAGCAGTACTTC. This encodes CASSLARRVLSYNEQYF.

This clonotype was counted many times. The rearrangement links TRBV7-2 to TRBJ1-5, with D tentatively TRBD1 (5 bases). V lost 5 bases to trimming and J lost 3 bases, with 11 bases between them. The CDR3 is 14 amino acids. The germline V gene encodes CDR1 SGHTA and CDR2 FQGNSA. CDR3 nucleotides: TGTGCCAGCAGCGAAACAGGACCCAATCAGCCCCAGCATTTT. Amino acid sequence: CASSETGPNQPQHF.

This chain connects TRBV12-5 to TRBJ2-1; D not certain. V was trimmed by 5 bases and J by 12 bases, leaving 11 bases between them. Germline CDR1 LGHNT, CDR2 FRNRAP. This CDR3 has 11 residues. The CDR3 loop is CASGPQWGQFF. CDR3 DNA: TGTGCTAGTGGTCCCCAGTGGGGGCAGTTCTTC.

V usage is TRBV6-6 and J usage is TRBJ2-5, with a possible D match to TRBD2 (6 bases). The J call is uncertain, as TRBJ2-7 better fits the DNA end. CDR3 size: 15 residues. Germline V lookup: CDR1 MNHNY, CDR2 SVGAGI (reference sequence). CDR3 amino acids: CASSYSTGEDYEQYF. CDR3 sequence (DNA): TGTGCCAGCAGTTACTCGACGGGGGAGGACTACGAGCAGTACTTC.

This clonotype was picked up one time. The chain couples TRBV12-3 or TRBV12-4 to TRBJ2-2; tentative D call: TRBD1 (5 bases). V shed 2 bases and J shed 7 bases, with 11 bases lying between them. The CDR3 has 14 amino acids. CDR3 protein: CASSLRGPGGELFF. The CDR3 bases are TGTGCCAGCAGTTTAAGGGGCCCCGGCGGGGAGCTGTTTTTT.

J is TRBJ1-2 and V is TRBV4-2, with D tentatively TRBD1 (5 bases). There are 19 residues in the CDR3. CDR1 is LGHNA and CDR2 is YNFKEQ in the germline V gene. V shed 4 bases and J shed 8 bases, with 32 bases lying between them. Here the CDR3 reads CASSPRNSASGPSSWGYTF. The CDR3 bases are TGTGCCAGCAGCCCCCGCAATTCTGCCTCGGGACCGAGTAGTTGGGGCTACACCTTC.

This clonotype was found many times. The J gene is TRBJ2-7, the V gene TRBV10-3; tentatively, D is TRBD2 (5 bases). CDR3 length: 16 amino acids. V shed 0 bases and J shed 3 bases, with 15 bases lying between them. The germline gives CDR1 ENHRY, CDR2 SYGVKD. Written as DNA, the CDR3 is TGTGCCATCAGTGAGTCGATCGGGGTCAGGATCTACGAGCAGTACTTC. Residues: CAISESIGVRIYEQYF.

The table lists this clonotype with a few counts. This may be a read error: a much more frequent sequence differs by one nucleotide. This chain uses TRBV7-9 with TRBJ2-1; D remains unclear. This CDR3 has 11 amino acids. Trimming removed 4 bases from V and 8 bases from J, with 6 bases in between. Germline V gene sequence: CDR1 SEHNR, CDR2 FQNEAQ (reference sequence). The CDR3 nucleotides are TGTGCCAGCAGCTCGAACGATGAGCAGTTCTTC. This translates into CASSSNDEQFF.

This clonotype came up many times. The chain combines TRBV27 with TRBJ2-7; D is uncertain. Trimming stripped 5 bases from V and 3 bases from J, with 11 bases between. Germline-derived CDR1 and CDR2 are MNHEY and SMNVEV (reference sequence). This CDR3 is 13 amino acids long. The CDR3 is CASSLSRSYEQYF. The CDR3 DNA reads TGTGCCAGCAGTCTCTCGAGGAGCTACGAGCAGTACTTC.

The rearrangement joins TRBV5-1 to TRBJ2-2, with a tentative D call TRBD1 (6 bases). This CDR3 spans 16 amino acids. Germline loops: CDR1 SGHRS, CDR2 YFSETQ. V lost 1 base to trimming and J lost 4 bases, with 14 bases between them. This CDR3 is CASSLLQGGSTGELFF. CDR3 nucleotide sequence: TGCGCCAGCAGCTTGCTACAGGGTGGAAGCACCGGGGAGCTGTTTTTT.